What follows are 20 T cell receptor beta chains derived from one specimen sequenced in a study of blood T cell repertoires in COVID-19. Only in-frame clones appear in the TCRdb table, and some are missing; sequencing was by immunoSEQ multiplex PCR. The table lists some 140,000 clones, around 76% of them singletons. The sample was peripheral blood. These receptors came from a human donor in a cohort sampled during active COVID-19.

The CDR3 DNA reads as TGTGCCAGCAGTGAAGCGGATGAGGTGGAGACCCAGTACTTC. As protein: CASSEADEVETQYF. This chain connects TRBV2 to TRBJ2-5; D is uncertain. Germline-derived CDR1 and CDR2 are SNHLY and FYNNEI. The CDR3 runs 14 residues. V dropped 0 bases and J dropped 5 bases, with 10 bases sitting between them.

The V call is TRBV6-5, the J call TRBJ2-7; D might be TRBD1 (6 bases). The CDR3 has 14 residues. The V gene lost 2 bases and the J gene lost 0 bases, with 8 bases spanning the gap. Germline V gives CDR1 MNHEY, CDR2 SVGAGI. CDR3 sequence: CASSYTDSSYEQYF. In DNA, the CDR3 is TGTGCCAGCAGTTACACGGACAGCTCCTACGAGCAGTACTTC.

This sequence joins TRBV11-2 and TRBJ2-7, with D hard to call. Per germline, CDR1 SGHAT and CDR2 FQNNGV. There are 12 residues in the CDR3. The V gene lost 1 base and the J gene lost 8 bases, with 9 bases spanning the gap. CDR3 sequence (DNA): TGTGCCAGCAGCTTAGCCCCCCCCAAGCAGTACTTC. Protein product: CASSLAPPKQYF.

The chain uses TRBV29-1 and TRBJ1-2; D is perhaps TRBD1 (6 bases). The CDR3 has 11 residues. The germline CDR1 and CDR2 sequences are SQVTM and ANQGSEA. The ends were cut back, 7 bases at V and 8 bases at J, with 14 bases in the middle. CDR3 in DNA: TGCAGCGCTGGGGGCGGAGGCGGCTACACCTTC. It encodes CSAGGGGGYTF.

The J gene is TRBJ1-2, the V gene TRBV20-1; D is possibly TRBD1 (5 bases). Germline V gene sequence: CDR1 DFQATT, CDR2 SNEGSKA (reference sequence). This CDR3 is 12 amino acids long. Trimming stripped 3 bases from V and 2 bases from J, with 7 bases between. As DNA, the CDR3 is TGCAGTGCTAGTGCAGGGAACTATGGCTACACCTTC. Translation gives CSASAGNYGYTF.

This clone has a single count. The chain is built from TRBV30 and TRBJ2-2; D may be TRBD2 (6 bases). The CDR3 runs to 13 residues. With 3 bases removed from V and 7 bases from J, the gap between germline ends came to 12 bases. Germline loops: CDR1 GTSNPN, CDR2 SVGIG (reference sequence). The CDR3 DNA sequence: TGTGCCTGGAGGGGACTTAGGATCGGGGAGCTGTTTTTT. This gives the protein CAWRGLRIGELFF.

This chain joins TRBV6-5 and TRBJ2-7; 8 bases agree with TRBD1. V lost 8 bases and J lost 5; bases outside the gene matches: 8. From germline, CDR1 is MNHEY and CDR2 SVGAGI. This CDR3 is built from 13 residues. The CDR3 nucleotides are TGTGCCAGCCGGGACAGGACGATCCACGAGCAGTACTTC. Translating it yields CASRDRTIHEQYF.

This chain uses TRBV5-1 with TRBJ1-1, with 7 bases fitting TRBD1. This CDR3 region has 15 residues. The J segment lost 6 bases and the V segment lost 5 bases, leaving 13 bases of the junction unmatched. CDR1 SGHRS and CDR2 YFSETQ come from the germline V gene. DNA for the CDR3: TGCGCCAGCAGTCGTACGACAGGGTTGTTGCCTGAAGCTTTCTTT. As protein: CASSRTTGLLPEAFF.

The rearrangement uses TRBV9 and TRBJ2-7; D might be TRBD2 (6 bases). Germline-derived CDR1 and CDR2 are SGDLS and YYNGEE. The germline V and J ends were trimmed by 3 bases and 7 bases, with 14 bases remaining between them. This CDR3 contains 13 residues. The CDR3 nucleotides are TGTGCCAGCAGCGAGGGAGGTGGTGGGGAGCAGTACTTC. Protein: CASSEGGGGEQYF.

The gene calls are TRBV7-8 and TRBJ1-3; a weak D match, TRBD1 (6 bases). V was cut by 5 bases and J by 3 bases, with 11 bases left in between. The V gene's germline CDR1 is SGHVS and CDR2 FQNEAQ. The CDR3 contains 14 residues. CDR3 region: CASSPTGGGNTIYF. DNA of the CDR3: TGTGCCAGCAGCCCGACAGGCGGTGGAAACACCATATATTTT.

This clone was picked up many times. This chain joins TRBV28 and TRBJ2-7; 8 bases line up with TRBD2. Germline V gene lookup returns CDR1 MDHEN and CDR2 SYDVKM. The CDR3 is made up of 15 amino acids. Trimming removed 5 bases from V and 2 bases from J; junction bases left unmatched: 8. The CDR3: CASSALGGGTYEQYF. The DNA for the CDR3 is TGTGCCAGCAGTGCCCTTGGCGGGGGGACCTACGAGCAGTACTTC.

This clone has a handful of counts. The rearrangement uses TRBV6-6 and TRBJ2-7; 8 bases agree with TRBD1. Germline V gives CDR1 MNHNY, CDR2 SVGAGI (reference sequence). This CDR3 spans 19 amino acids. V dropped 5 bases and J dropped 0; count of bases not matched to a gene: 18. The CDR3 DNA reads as TGTGCCAGCAGTCCCTTACGGGACAGGTCCCATTATAGCTCCTACGAGCAGTACTTC. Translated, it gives CASSPLRDRSHYSSYEQYF.

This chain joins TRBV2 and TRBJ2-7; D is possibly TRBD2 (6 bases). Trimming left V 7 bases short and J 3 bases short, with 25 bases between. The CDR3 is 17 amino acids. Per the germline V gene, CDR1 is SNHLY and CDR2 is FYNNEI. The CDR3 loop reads CASTRLVTRVDNYEQYF. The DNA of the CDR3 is TGTGCCAGCACCAGACTAGTCACCAGAGTCGATAACTACGAGCAGTACTTC.

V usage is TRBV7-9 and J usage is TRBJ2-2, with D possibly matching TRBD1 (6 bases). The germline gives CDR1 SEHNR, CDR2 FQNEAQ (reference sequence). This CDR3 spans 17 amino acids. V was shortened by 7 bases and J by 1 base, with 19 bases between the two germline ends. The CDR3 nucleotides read TGTGCCAGCACCGCTCCACCGGGACAACTGAACACCGGGGAGCTGTTTTTT. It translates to CASTAPPGQLNTGELFF. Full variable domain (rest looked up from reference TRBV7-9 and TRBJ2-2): DTGVSQNPRHKITKRGQNVTFRCDPISEHNRLYWYRQTLGQGPEFLTYFQNEAQLEKSRLLSDRFSAERPKGSFSTLEIQRTEQGDSAMYLCASTAPPGQLNTGELFFGEGSRLTVL.

The CDR3 nucleotides are TGTGCCAGCCAACTCACCTCCGGGACAGGGCCCGTAGGCTACACCTTC. This sequence encodes CASQLTSGTGPVGYTF. This chain uses TRBV27 with TRBJ1-2; 9 bases match TRBD1. Germline lookup yields CDR1 MNHEY and CDR2 SMNVEV (reference sequence). J gave up 8 bases and V 8 bases, and 18 bases lay outside the gene matches. The CDR3 runs 16 residues.

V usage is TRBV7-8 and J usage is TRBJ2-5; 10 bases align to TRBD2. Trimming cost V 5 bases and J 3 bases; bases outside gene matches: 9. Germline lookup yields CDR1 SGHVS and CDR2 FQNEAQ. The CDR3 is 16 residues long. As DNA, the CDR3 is TGTGCCAGCAGCCTCCCTTTAGCGGGGGGCAAAGAGACCCAGTACTTC. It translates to CASSLPLAGGKETQYF.

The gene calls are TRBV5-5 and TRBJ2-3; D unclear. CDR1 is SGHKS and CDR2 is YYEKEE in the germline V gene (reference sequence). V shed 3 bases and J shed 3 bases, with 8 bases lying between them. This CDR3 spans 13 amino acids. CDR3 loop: CASSWAQTDTQYF. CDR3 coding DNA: TGTGCCAGCAGCTGGGCGCAGACAGATACGCAGTATTTT.

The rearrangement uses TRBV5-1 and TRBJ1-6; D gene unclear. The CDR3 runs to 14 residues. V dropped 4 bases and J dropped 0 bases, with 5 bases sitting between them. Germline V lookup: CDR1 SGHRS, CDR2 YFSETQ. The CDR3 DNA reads TGCGCCAGCAGCGTTAGCTCCTATAATTCACCCCTCCACTTT. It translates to CASSVSSYNSPLHF.

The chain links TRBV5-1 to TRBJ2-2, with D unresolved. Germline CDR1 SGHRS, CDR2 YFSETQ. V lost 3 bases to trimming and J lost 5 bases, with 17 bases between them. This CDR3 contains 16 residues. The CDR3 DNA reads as TGCGCCAGCAGCTCCTTCTCCAACAGAGCTACCGGGGAGCTGTTTTTT. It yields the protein CASSSFSNRATGELFF.

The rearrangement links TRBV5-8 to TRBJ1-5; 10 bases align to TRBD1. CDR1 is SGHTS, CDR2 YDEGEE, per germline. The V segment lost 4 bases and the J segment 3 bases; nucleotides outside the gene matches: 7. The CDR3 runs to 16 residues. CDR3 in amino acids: CASSHRTGGDNQPQHF. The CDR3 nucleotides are TGTGCCAGCAGCCACCGGACAGGGGGAGACAATCAGCCCCAGCATTTT.